Each of the 26 T cell receptor beta chains below was sequenced from the same sample in a study of T cell responses to AZD1222 COVID-19 vaccine (dated by TCRdb to 2020 to 2022). Reading the label with the study, this specimen's time point is: baseline before first vaccination. The library was prepared using the immunoSEQ multiplex PCR assay. TCRdb provides this immuneACCESS table in a form limited to in-frame rearrangements. Some clones are lacking; in checked studies, under half of them reflect an unresolved V gene, and why the rest are absent is not known. The sample yields over 95,000 clones; approximately 91% were counted once. The ten biggest clones cover under 5.5% of the sample. The sample consisted of peripheral blood, taken on day 0 of AZD1222 vaccination. Source of these receptors: an adult in good health.

This rearrangement joins TRBV6-2 or TRBV6-3 to TRBJ1-1; possible D gene TRBD1, 5 bases. The CDR3 contains 16 residues. CDR1 and CDR2 from the germline V gene are MNHEY and SVGEGT. V lost 1 base and J lost 0, with 12 bases in between. CDR3 sequence reads: CASSYFPGSMNTEAFF. Written as DNA, the CDR3 is TGTGCCAGCAGTTACTTCCCAGGGAGCATGAACACTGAAGCTTTCTTT.

V gene TRBV6-2 or TRBV6-3 combines with J gene TRBJ1-2; a possible D gene is TRBD1 (5 bases). This CDR3 is 18 amino acids long. The germline V gene encodes CDR1 MNHEY and CDR2 SVGEGT. Trimming took off 0 bases at V and 6 bases at J, with 23 bases between the two ends. CDR3 DNA: TGTGCCAGCAGTTACTCGATCTATGAGGGGAAGATTGGGCATGGCTACACCTTC. Translation gives CASSYSIYEGKIGHGYTF.

The rearrangement uses TRBV7-6 and TRBJ1-4, with D perhaps TRBD1 (5 bases). CDR1 and CDR2 from the germline V gene are SGHVS and FNYEAQ. The CDR3 runs to 14 residues. The V end lost 0 bases, the J end lost 5 bases, and 7 bases lay between the germline ends. CDR3 coding DNA: TGTGCCAGCAGCTTAGCAGGGGAGAATGAAAAACTGTTTTTT. This sequence encodes CASSLAGENEKLFF.

This chain links TRBV2 with TRBJ1-4, with unresolved D. Deletions cut 4 bases from V and 4 bases from J, with 16 bases between. The CDR3 has 16 residues. The V gene's germline CDR1 is SNHLY and CDR2 FYNNEI. The CDR3 bases are TGTGCCAGCAGTGGCAGACATTCCCGAGATAATGAAAAACTGTTTTTT. Translation: CASSGRHSRDNEKLFF.

This rearrangement joins TRBV4-2 to TRBJ1-6; tentatively, D is TRBD1 (5 bases). The CDR3 is 17 amino acids. Germline V gene lookup returns CDR1 LGHNA and CDR2 YNFKEQ. V lost 4 bases, J lost 7 bases, and 20 bases lay in between. The CDR3 nucleotides read TGTGCCAGCAGCCTAGGAGGGCCCACAGGAGTCAATTCACCCCTCCACTTT. As protein: CASSLGGPTGVNSPLHF.

The chain joins TRBV5-8 to TRBJ1-4, with 10 bases fitting TRBD1. Germline-derived CDR1 and CDR2 are SGHTS and YDEGEE. This CDR3 spans 14 amino acids. The J segment lost 8 bases and the V segment lost 3 bases, leaving 4 bases of the junction unmatched. The CDR3 loop reads CASSSGQGNEKLFF. The CDR3 region has the DNA TGTGCCAGCAGCTCGGGACAGGGGAACGAAAAACTGTTTTTT.

The V and J genes are TRBV29-1 and TRBJ1-2, with D perhaps matching TRBD1 (6 bases). Looked up from germline, CDR1 is SQVTM and CDR2 is ANQGSEA. The ends were cut back, 7 bases at V and 2 bases at J, with 17 bases in the middle. This CDR3 spans 14 amino acids. The CDR3 protein is CSASTRTVNYGYTF. DNA for the CDR3: TGCAGCGCGAGCACCAGGACAGTAAACTATGGCTACACCTTC.

This clone appeared once. The V gene is TRBV7-9, the J gene TRBJ2-7; a weak D match, TRBD1 (5 bases). Trimming cost V 2 bases and J 3 bases, with 11 bases left between them. There are 14 residues in the CDR3. Germline V gene lookup returns CDR1 SEHNR and CDR2 FQNEAQ (reference sequence). CDR3 sequence reads: CASSLSLDSYEQYF. For the CDR3, the DNA is TGTGCCAGCAGCTTAAGTCTCGACAGCTACGAGCAGTACTTC.

V gene TRBV7-8 combines with J gene TRBJ2-7; D call uncertain. This CDR3 is 13 amino acids long. Looked up from germline, CDR1 is SGHVS and CDR2 is FQNEAQ. V was cut by 2 bases and J by 5 bases, with 10 bases left in between. CDR3: CASSLILEDEQYF. The CDR3, as DNA: TGTGCCAGCAGCTTAATTCTAGAAGACGAGCAGTACTTC.

The V gene is TRBV6-5, the J gene TRBJ1-2; 7 nucleotides line up with TRBD1. Losses at the gene ends were 2 bases for V and 4 bases for J; bases not matched to a gene: 10. The length of the CDR3 is 16 residues. Germline CDR1 MNHEY, CDR2 SVGAGI. The DNA of the CDR3 is TGTGCCAGCAGTTACCTGGGGACAGCCTTTGGCTATGGCTACACCTTC. This codes for CASSYLGTAFGYGYTF.

This clone has just one count. This chain uses TRBV15 with TRBJ2-2, with unresolved D. The CDR3 has 11 amino acids. From germline, CDR1 is LNHNV and CDR2 YYDKDF (reference sequence). Trimming cost V 6 bases and J 3 bases, with 2 bases left between them. The chain's CDR3 is CATRDTGELFF. For the CDR3, the DNA is TGTGCCACCAGGGACACCGGGGAGCTGTTTTTT.

In DNA form, the CDR3 reads TGTGCCAGCAGCTTTGGGGGGGCACCCCCCGGGGAGCTGTTTTTT. It specifies CASSFGGAPPGELFF. This chain uses TRBV5-4 with TRBJ2-2; a possible D gene is TRBD2 (7 bases). This CDR3 is 15 amino acids long. The V end lost 2 bases, the J end lost 6 bases, and 14 bases lay between the germline ends. Germline V gene sequence: CDR1 SGHNT, CDR2 YYREEE (reference sequence).

The chain carries TRBV6-1 and TRBJ2-7, with 8 bases aligning to TRBD1. Germline lookup yields CDR1 MNHNS and CDR2 SASEGT. Trimming cost V 1 base and J 6 bases; bases outside gene matches: 11. This CDR3 comprises 16 residues. The CDR3 spells CASSEEQGARWGEQYF. The CDR3 nucleotides are TGTGCCAGCAGTGAAGAGCAGGGGGCGAGATGGGGCGAGCAGTACTTC.

This clone was recorded only once. The chain combines TRBV7-3 with TRBJ1-1, with a tentative D call TRBD1 (5 bases). Trimming left V 0 bases short and J 7 bases short, with 18 bases between. CDR3 length equals 16 residues. Germline values: CDR1 SGHTA, CDR2 FQGTGA. Here the CDR3 reads CASSLTGTGPAGEAFF. The CDR3 DNA reads TGTGCCAGCAGCTTAACTGGGACTGGGCCCGCAGGTGAAGCTTTCTTT.

The genes are TRBV7-8 and TRBJ1-4; D gene unclear. The CDR3 covers 13 residues. Per germline, CDR1 SGHVS and CDR2 FQNEAQ. Trimming left V 1 base short and J 12 bases short, with 12 bases between. CDR3 region: CASSLDGFGELFF. In DNA form, the CDR3 reads TGTGCCAGCAGCTTAGACGGGTTCGGCGAACTGTTTTTT. Drawing the rest from reference TRBV7-8 and TRBJ1-4, the complete variable domain is GAGVSQSPRYKVAKRGQDVALRCDPISGHVSLFWYQQALGQGPEFLTYFQNEAQLDKSGLPSDRFFAERPEGSVSTLKIQRTQQEDSAVYLCASSLDGFGELFFGSGTQLSVL.

CDR3 nucleotides: TGTGCCAGCAGGGCAACCGGGGAAAAATATGGCTACACCTTC. It yields the protein CASRATGEKYGYTF. The chain employs TRBV7-9 and TRBJ1-2, with D unclear. The CDR3 contains 14 residues. Germline V lookup: CDR1 SEHNR, CDR2 FQNEAQ (reference sequence). With 6 bases removed from V and 5 bases from J, the gap between germline ends came to 16 bases.

About this clone itself: The same CDR3 is also encoded by other DNA sequences in this sample. V usage is TRBV24-1 and J usage is TRBJ1-5; 11 nucleotides align to TRBD1. Trimming cost V 3 bases and J 1 base; bases outside gene matches: 1. Germline values: CDR1 KGHDR, CDR2 SFDVKD. This CDR3 is built from 16 residues. The CDR3 DNA reads as TGTGCCACCAGTGATCGGGACAGGGGGAGCAATCAGCCCCAGCATTTT. Translation: CATSDRDRGSNQPQHF.

The CDR3 protein is CASSFGLAGGPGEQFF. As DNA, the CDR3 is TGTGCCAGCAGTTTCGGACTAGCGGGGGGGCCGGGTGAGCAGTTCTTC. The chain joins TRBV6-6 to TRBJ2-1; TRBD2 agrees at 15 bases. From germline, CDR1 is MNHNY and CDR2 SVGAGI (reference sequence). The CDR3 spans 16 residues. The V gene end was trimmed by 4 bases and the J gene end by 9 bases; junction bases not matched to a gene: 7.

V and J are TRBV6-1 and TRBJ2-3; 13 bases line up with TRBD2. CDR1 and CDR2 (germline): MNHNS, SASEGT. The junction had 5 bases not matched to a gene; V was cut back by 4 bases and J by 4 bases. The CDR3 sequence is 16 residues long. CDR3 nucleotide sequence: TGTGCCAGCAGTGGGGTTGGACTAGCGGGGGCAGATACGCAGTATTTT. As protein: CASSGVGLAGADTQYF.

The chain couples TRBV2 to TRBJ1-5; D call uncertain. Germline V lookup: CDR1 SNHLY, CDR2 FYNNEI. Trimming pared 6 bases from V and 4 bases from J, leaving 25 bases between. This CDR3 has 18 amino acids. The CDR3 sequence is CASRPRSSSGYGNQPQHF. The CDR3 DNA follows: TGTGCCAGCAGACCCAGGAGCAGCTCGGGATATGGAAATCAGCCCCAGCATTTT.

CDR3 residues: CASSPRTGAGYTF. CDR3 DNA sequence: TGTGCCAGTAGTCCCCGGACAGGGGCCGGCTACACCTTC. V usage is TRBV19 and J usage is TRBJ1-2; 9 nucleotides match TRBD1. V lost 5 bases and J lost 8; bases outside the gene matches: 6. The CDR3 has 13 amino acids. The germline CDR1 and CDR2 sequences are LNHDA and SQIVND (reference sequence).

The V gene is TRBV15, the J gene TRBJ2-3; 13 nucleotides match TRBD2. Per the germline V gene, CDR1 is LNHNV and CDR2 is YYDKDF (reference sequence). V shed 0 bases and J 4 bases; nucleotides not matched to a gene: 10. This CDR3 comprises 19 residues. CDR3 DNA: TGTGCCACCAGCAGAGATAGGACTAGCGGGGGTCCCTTCGCAGATACGCAGTATTTT. This sequence encodes CATSRDRTSGGPFADTQYF.

The chain links TRBV14 to TRBJ1-2; 7 nucleotides agree with TRBD1. Germline assignment: CDR1 SGHDN and CDR2 FVKESK. The J segment lost 8 bases and the V segment lost 1 base, leaving 4 bases of the junction unmatched. The length of the CDR3 is 13 residues. CDR3 sequence: CASSQVGGEGYTF. The DNA for the CDR3 is TGTGCCAGCAGCCAAGTAGGGGGCGAAGGCTACACCTTC.

The chain couples TRBV19 to TRBJ2-1; maybe TRBD2 (7 bases). CDR3 length: 17 residues. Germline-derived CDR1 and CDR2 are LNHDA and SQIVND (reference sequence). V was cut by 11 bases and J by 0 bases, with 23 bases left in between. CDR3 bases: TGTGCCTCCGTTTCGGGGGGCACCCCATTCTCCTACAATGAGCAGTTCTTC. Translated, it gives CASVSGGTPFSYNEQFF.

The CDR3 loop reads CASSPTSSPGNIQYF. The CDR3 DNA follows: TGCGCCAGCAGCCCAACGTCCTCGCCGGGGAACATTCAGTACTTC. The chain uses TRBV5-1 and TRBJ2-4; TRBD2 is a possible D gene (5 bases). V gave up 4 bases and J gave up 7 bases, with 18 bases separating them. This CDR3 has 15 amino acids. Per the germline V gene, CDR1 is SGHRS and CDR2 is YFSETQ.

This clone was seen just once. This chain connects TRBV5-6 to TRBJ2-7; D may match TRBD1 or TRBD2 (5 bases each). The CDR3 is 15 amino acids. Germline V lookup: CDR1 SGHDT, CDR2 YYEEEE. V dropped 2 bases and J dropped 6 bases, with 18 bases sitting between them. CDR3 loop: CASSLIGRVAGEQYF. The DNA for the CDR3 is TGTGCCAGCAGCTTAATAGGCAGGGTCGCGGGCGAGCAGTACTTC.